A single sample gave rise to the 18 T cell receptor beta chains below, sequenced in a study of T cell responses to AZD1222 COVID-19 vaccine. Some clones are missing from TCRdb's copy, which holds only in-frame ones; the method was immunoSEQ multiplex PCR. This table has 90,000 to 140,000 clones, roughly 80% appearing once. The sequences come from peripheral blood, collected on day 0 of AZD1222 vaccination. These receptors originate from an adult in good health.

The gene calls are TRBV3-1 (or the pseudogene TRBV3-2) and TRBJ1-6, with D perhaps TRBD1 (6 bases). Looked up from germline, CDR1 is LGHDT and CDR2 is YNNKEL (reference sequence). V was cut by 1 base and J by 5 bases, with 9 bases left in between. This CDR3 is built from 15 residues. CDR3: CASSQGTANNSPLHF. The CDR3 nucleotides are TGTGCCAGCAGCCAAGGGACAGCTAATAATTCACCCCTCCACTTT.

The gene calls are TRBV24-1 and TRBJ2-1, with D unclear. The CDR3 is made up of 14 amino acids. Germline V gene sequence: CDR1 KGHDR, CDR2 SFDVKD. The ends were cut back, 1 base at V and 8 bases at J, with 11 bases in the middle. In nucleotides, the CDR3 is TGTGCCACCAGTGATTTTCGTGCAGGAGATGAGCAGTTCTTC. Protein product: CATSDFRAGDEQFF.

This sequence joins TRBV20-1 and TRBJ2-7; 9 positions match TRBD2. The CDR3 contains 15 residues. V was pared by 6 bases and J by 0 bases, with 9 bases of the junction left unmatched. Looked up from germline, CDR1 is DFQATT and CDR2 is SNEGSKA (reference sequence). The CDR3 region has the DNA TGCAGTGCCAGTACAAGCGGGGGGCTCTCCTACGAGCAGTACTTC. Translated, it gives CSASTSGGLSYEQYF.

A few counts support this clone. This chain uses TRBV6-2 or TRBV6-3 with TRBJ2-6, with D possibly matching TRBD1 (5 bases). V gave up 5 bases and J gave up 0 bases, with 8 bases separating them. Germline CDR1 reads MNHEY; CDR2 reads SVGEGT. The CDR3 is made up of 15 amino acids. CDR3 in DNA: TGTGCCAGCAGTAAGACAGACTCTGGGGCCAACGTCCTGACTTTC. Translated: CASSKTDSGANVLTF.

This clone has a handful of counts. V gene TRBV27 combines with J gene TRBJ2-3; D perhaps matches TRBD2 (7 bases). CDR3 length equals 17 residues. Looked up from germline, CDR1 is MNHEY and CDR2 is SMNVEV (reference sequence). V was cut by 6 bases and J by 0 bases, with 19 bases left in between. CDR3 residues: CASSFNPAGASTDTQYF. The CDR3 nucleotides are TGTGCCAGCAGCTTCAACCCGGCGGGGGCGAGCACAGATACGCAGTATTTT.

This clone turned up a few times. The rearrangement joins TRBV9 to TRBJ2-2; D is uncertain. In germline, CDR1 is SGDLS, CDR2 YYNGEE. This CDR3 comprises 13 residues. With 1 base removed from V and 7 bases from J, the gap between germline ends came to 8 bases. Written as DNA, the CDR3 is TGTGCCAGCAGCGTAATTCTGGGCGGGGAGCTGTTTTTT. Protein: CASSVILGGELFF.

The chain employs TRBV27 and TRBJ2-5; the D is unclear. Germline values: CDR1 MNHEY, CDR2 SMNVEV (reference sequence). The CDR3 runs 12 residues. V was cut by 4 bases and J by 7 bases, with 10 bases left in between. The CDR3 loop reads CASSSHTRTQYF. The CDR3, as DNA: TGTGCCAGCAGTTCTCACACCCGGACCCAGTACTTC.

V and J are TRBV13 and TRBJ2-6; D remains ambiguous. Germline V gene lookup returns CDR1 PRHDT and CDR2 FYEKMQ (reference sequence). This CDR3 region has 16 residues. V was pared by 5 bases and J by 4 bases, with 15 bases between. The CDR3 DNA reads as TGTGCCAGCAGCCGTTCATCGGGCTCCGGGGCCAACGTCCTGACTTTC. This translates into CASSRSSGSGANVLTF.

V usage is TRBV5-1 and J usage is TRBJ2-7, with D uncertain. Germline V gives CDR1 SGHRS, CDR2 YFSETQ. Deletions cut 0 bases from V and 0 bases from J, with 10 bases between. CDR3 length equals 15 residues. The CDR3, as DNA: TGCGCCAGCAGCTTGGGGCTGATCGGCTCCTACGAGCAGTACTTC. It is translated as CASSLGLIGSYEQYF.

This chain uses TRBV2 with TRBJ1-1, with D hard to call. Germline lookup yields CDR1 SNHLY and CDR2 FYNNEI. Deletions cut 8 bases from V and 1 base from J, with 14 bases between. This CDR3 is 14 amino acids long. CDR3 residues: CASLYAEWNTEAFF. The CDR3 DNA reads as TGTGCCAGCCTATACGCGGAATGGAACACTGAAGCTTTCTTT. The full variable domain, rest sourced from reference TRBV2 and TRBJ1-1, is EPEVTQTPSHQVTQMGQEVILRCVPISNHLYFYWYRQILGQKVEFLVSFYNNEISEKSEIFDDQFSVERPDGSNFTLKIRSTKLEDSAMYFCASLYAEWNTEAFFGQGTRLTVV.

This chain connects TRBV13 to TRBJ2-1, with 10 nucleotides matching TRBD2. There are 15 residues in the CDR3. Germline CDR1 reads PRHDT; CDR2 reads FYEKMQ (reference sequence). The J segment lost 4 bases and the V segment lost 5 bases, leaving 5 bases of the junction unmatched. The CDR3 nucleotides are TGTGCCAGCAGCCATGGACTAGCGGCTTACAATGAGCAGTTCTTC. Protein: CASSHGLAAYNEQFF.

The chain has TRBV7-6 and TRBJ2-1; D is uncertain. This CDR3 region has 15 residues. Germline V CDR1 and CDR2: SGHVS, FNYEAQ. The V and J ends lost 1 base and 0 bases respectively, with 7 bases between them. The CDR3 sequence: CASSLELDSYNEQFF. The CDR3 DNA sequence: TGTGCCAGCAGCTTAGAATTGGACTCCTACAATGAGCAGTTCTTC.

This clone was detected only once. This chain uses TRBV4-2 with TRBJ2-5; tentative D call: TRBD1 (6 bases). V lost 0 bases and J 5 bases, leaving 13 bases between the germline ends. The CDR3 is 15 residues long. The V gene's germline CDR1 is LGHNA and CDR2 YNFKEQ. The DNA of the CDR3 is TGTGCCAGCAGCCAAGATAGGGCAGGGGTGGAGACCCAGTACTTC. It is translated as CASSQDRAGVETQYF.

Concerning this clone itself: The sample holds other DNA sequences that translate to the same CDR3. This sequence joins TRBV5-1 and TRBJ2-3, with 9 bases lining up with TRBD2. The CDR3 consists of 15 residues. CDR1 SGHRS and CDR2 YFSETQ come from the germline V gene. J was trimmed by 5 bases and V by 1 base; bases with no gene match: 5. DNA of the CDR3: TGCGCCAGCAGCTTGAGGGGACTAGCAGGAGATACGCAGTATTTT. It yields the protein CASSLRGLAGDTQYF.

The genes are TRBV7-2 and TRBJ1-1, with a weak D call TRBD1 (5 bases). The CDR3 spans 13 residues. Germline V CDR1 and CDR2: SGHTA, FQGNSA. The germline V and J ends were trimmed by 5 bases and 6 bases, with 13 bases remaining between them. DNA of the CDR3: TGTGCCAGCAGCCGAGGGTGGGGGGCTGAAGCTTTCTTT. Protein: CASSRGWGAEAFF.

The chain is built from TRBV12-5 and TRBJ2-7, with TRBD2 matching 14 bases. This CDR3 is 15 amino acids long. CDR1 and CDR2 from the germline V gene are LGHNT and FRNRAP. V dropped 8 bases and J dropped 4; count of bases not matched to a gene: 7. The CDR3 sequence: CASTTRTSGGYEQYF. DNA for the CDR3: TGTGCTAGTACTACTCGGACTAGCGGGGGGTACGAGCAGTACTTC.

This clone was seen a few times. This CDR3 reads CASSPYGTGDEKLFF. The DNA of the CDR3 is TGTGCCAGCTCACCGTACGGGACAGGGGATGAAAAACTGTTTTTT. The chain employs TRBV18 and TRBJ1-4; 10 bases agree with TRBD1. This CDR3 has 15 residues. CDR1 is KGHSH and CDR2 is LQKENI in the germline V gene. V lost 3 bases to trimming and J lost 6 bases; unmatched junction nucleotides: 4.

The chain links TRBV5-1 to TRBJ1-1, with D unresolved. The germline CDR1 and CDR2 sequences are SGHRS and YFSETQ. V lost 0 bases and J lost 2, with 11 bases in between. This CDR3 has 15 amino acids. In DNA form, the CDR3 reads TGCGCCAGCAGCTTGGATGGTCGCCCCAACACTGAAGCTTTCTTT. It translates to CASSLDGRPNTEAFF.